These 15 T cell receptor beta chains came from one sample sequenced in a study of cytomegalovirus exposure and HLA in healthy donors. 60 Vbeta and 13 Jbeta primers were used in PCR. Assay used: immunoSEQ multiplex PCR; TCRdb lists only in-frame clones, some missing. The table lists about 110,000 clones, under 85% of them singletons, with about 6.8% in the top ten. Material for sequencing was PBMCs. These receptors were collected from a man aged 25 to 40 in good health and CMV-seropositive.

The genes are TRBV25-1 and TRBJ1-6; 8 nucleotides agree with TRBD1. The CDR3 is 15 residues long. Germline V gives CDR1 MGHDK, CDR2 SYGVNS. The junction had 4 bases not matched to a gene; V was cut back by 2 bases and J by 7 bases. The CDR3 nucleotides read TGTGCCAGCAGTGAAGTGACAGGGGAGAATTCACCCCTCCACTTT. Translation gives CASSEVTGENSPLHF.

The chain recombines TRBV14 with TRBJ2-3, with 7 nucleotides matching TRBD2. Germline loops: CDR1 SGHDN, CDR2 FVKESK. V gave up 4 bases and J gave up 2 bases; unmatched junction bases: 6. The CDR3 length is 15 residues. CDR3 loop: CASSPLGGSTDTQYF. The CDR3, as DNA: TGTGCCAGCAGCCCGTTGGGGGGGTCCACAGATACGCAGTATTTT.

CDR3 loop: CASSFGAGATDTQYF. The CDR3 DNA follows: TGTGCCAGCAGCTTCGGGGCGGGGGCCACAGATACGCAGTATTTT. The rearrangement joins TRBV5-6 to TRBJ2-3; maybe TRBD2 (7 bases). The CDR3 spans 15 residues. The V gene lost 2 bases and the J gene lost 2 bases, with 12 bases spanning the gap. Germline values: CDR1 SGHDT, CDR2 YYEEEE.

J is TRBJ2-1 and V is TRBV12-5; TRBD1 might be the D (6 bases). Trimming removed 1 base at V and 6 bases at J, with 13 bases between. The CDR3 sequence is 15 residues long. The germline gives CDR1 LGHNT, CDR2 FRNRAP. For the CDR3, the DNA is TGTGCTAGTGGTTTGGACGAGGGACACCGCAATGAGCAGTTCTTC. Translation: CASGLDEGHRNEQFF.

The V gene is TRBV27, the J gene TRBJ2-1; 9 bases agree with TRBD2. J lost 9 bases, V lost 7 bases, and 10 bases had no gene match. The length of the CDR3 is 14 residues. Germline V gene sequence: CDR1 MNHEY, CDR2 SMNVEV (reference sequence). CDR3 sequence reads: CASMYGRGGGEQFF. The DNA for the CDR3 is TGTGCCAGCATGTATGGGCGGGGGGGCGGTGAGCAGTTCTTC.

The chain is built from TRBV2 and TRBJ2-7; 7 positions agree with TRBD1. V lost 7 bases, J lost 4 bases, and 10 bases stayed unmatched. In germline, CDR1 is SNHLY, CDR2 FYNNEI. This CDR3 has 14 amino acids. The CDR3, as DNA: TGTGCCAGCAAGGGACCGGGACAGAGGTACGAGCAGTACTTC. Amino acids: CASKGPGQRYEQYF. The full variable domain, rest sourced from reference TRBV2 and TRBJ2-7, is EPEVTQTPSHQVTQMGQEVILRCVPISNHLYFYWYRQILGQKVEFLVSFYNNEISEKSEIFDDQFSVERPDGSNFTLKIRSTKLEDSAMYFCASKGPGQRYEQYFGPGTRLTVT.

The CDR3 here is CASSLVAGYGYTF. Here the CDR3 DNA reads TGTGCCAGCAGCTTGGTGGCAGGGTATGGCTACACCTTC. The V call is TRBV5-4, the J call TRBJ1-2; perhaps TRBD1 as D (5 bases). This CDR3 spans 13 amino acids. V was trimmed by 0 bases and J by 5 bases, leaving 8 bases between them. The V gene's germline CDR1 is SGHNT and CDR2 YYREEE (reference sequence).

The CDR3 loop reads CASTSVSYEQYF. The CDR3 DNA sequence: TGTGCCAGCACGTCCGTATCCTACGAGCAGTACTTC. This chain joins TRBV27 and TRBJ2-7; D unresolved. V shed 7 bases and J shed 1 base, with 8 bases lying between them. The CDR3 runs to 12 residues. CDR1 and CDR2 from the germline V gene are MNHEY and SMNVEV (reference sequence).

The chain recombines TRBV7-2 with TRBJ2-2; D perhaps matches TRBD2 (7 bases). Per the germline V gene, CDR1 is SGHTA and CDR2 is FQGNSA. Between the trimmed V and J ends, which lost 5 bases and 11 bases, there was a span of 24 bases. CDR3 size: 16 residues. The CDR3 region has the DNA TGTGCCAGCAGCATGTTGGAAGGCGGGGGCCGGTCTGAGCTGTTTTTT. Translated: CASSMLEGGGRSELFF.

This sequence joins TRBV6-5 and TRBJ1-5, with D possibly being TRBD1 (6 bases). V dropped 0 bases and J dropped 5 bases, with 8 bases sitting between them. Per germline, CDR1 MNHEY and CDR2 SVGAGI. The CDR3 is 14 residues long. CDR3: CASSYSRGYQPQHF. Written as DNA, the CDR3 is TGTGCCAGCAGTTACTCAAGGGGGTATCAGCCCCAGCATTTT.

The chain combines TRBV30 with TRBJ2-1, with D possibly matching TRBD1 (6 bases). Trimming took off 3 bases at V and 6 bases at J, with 12 bases between the two ends. The CDR3 covers 13 residues. Per germline, CDR1 GTSNPN and CDR2 SVGIG (reference sequence). The CDR3 nucleotides are TGTGCCTGGAGCAGGACAGCGACCAATGAGCAGTTCTTC. Its protein product is CAWSRTATNEQFF.

The J gene is TRBJ2-3, the V gene TRBV5-1; 14 bases agree with TRBD2. V lost 1 base and J lost 2; bases outside the gene matches: 18. This CDR3 spans 22 amino acids. Per the germline V gene, CDR1 is SGHRS and CDR2 is YFSETQ. The CDR3 DNA is TGCGCCAGCAGCTTGTTCGGATGGATGGGACTAGCGGGGGACACAAACACAGATACGCAGTATTTT. Its translation: CASSLFGWMGLAGDTNTDTQYF.

For this clone: The same CDR3 also results from other DNA sequences found in this sample. The chain recombines TRBV5-4 with TRBJ2-7, with TRBD1 matching over 7 bases. This CDR3 has 13 residues. J lost 4 bases, V lost 2 bases, and 3 bases had no gene match. CDR1 SGHNT and CDR2 YYREEE come from the germline V gene (reference sequence). Written as DNA, the CDR3 is TGTGCCAGCAGCTTACAGGGGTCTTACGAGCAGTACTTC. Translated, it gives CASSLQGSYEQYF.

V is TRBV27 and J is TRBJ1-4, with a tentative D call TRBD1 (5 bases). Per the germline V gene, CDR1 is MNHEY and CDR2 is SMNVEV (reference sequence). The CDR3 runs to 13 residues. Trimming cost V 3 bases and J 8 bases, with 10 bases left between them. DNA of the CDR3: TGTGCCAGCAGTTTTATCAGGGCGGAAAAACTGTTTTTT. Its protein is CASSFIRAEKLFF.

The CDR3 nucleotides are TGCGCCAGCAGCCACTACCACAGGGGGCCGAACACCGGGGAGCTGTTTTTT. Protein product: CASSHYHRGPNTGELFF. The chain uses TRBV4-3 and TRBJ2-2; 9 bases align to TRBD1. J was trimmed by 0 bases and V by 3 bases; bases with no gene match: 5. This CDR3 has 17 amino acids. Germline CDR1 and CDR2: LGHNA and YSLEER.